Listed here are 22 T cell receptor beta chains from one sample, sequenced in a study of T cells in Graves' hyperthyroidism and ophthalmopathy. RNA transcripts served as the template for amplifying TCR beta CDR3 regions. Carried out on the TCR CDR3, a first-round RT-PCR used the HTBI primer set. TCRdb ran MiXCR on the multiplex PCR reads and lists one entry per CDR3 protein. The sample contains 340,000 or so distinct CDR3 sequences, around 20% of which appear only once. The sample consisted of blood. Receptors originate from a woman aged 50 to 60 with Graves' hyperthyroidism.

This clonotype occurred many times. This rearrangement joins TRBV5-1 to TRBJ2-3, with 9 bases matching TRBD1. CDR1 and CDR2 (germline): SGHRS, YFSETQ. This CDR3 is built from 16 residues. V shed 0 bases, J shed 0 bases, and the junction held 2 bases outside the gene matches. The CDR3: CASSLGDRASTDTQYF. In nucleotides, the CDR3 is TGCGCCAGCAGCTTGGGGGACAGGGCAAGCACAGATACGCAGTATTTT.

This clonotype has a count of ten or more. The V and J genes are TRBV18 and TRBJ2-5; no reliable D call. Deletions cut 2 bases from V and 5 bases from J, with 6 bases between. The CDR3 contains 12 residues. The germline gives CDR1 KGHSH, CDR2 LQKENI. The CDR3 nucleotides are TGTGCCAGCTCACCAAGGTTTGAGACCCAGTACTTC. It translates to CASSPRFETQYF. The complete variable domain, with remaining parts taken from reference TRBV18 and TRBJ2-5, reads NAGVMQNPRHLVRRRGQEARLRCSPMKGHSHVYWYRQLPEEGLKFMVYLQKENIIDESGMPKERFSAEFPKEGPSILRIQQVVRGDSAAYFCASSPRFETQYFGPGTRLLVL.

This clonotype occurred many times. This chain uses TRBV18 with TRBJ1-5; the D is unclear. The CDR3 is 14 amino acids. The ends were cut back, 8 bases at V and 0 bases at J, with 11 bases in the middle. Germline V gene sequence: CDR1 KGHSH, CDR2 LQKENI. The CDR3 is CASHRENSNQPQHF. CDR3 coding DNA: TGTGCCAGCCACCGGGAAAATAGCAATCAGCCCCAGCATTTT. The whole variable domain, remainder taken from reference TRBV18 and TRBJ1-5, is NAGVMQNPRHLVRRRGQEARLRCSPMKGHSHVYWYRQLPEEGLKFMVYLQKENIIDESGMPKERFSAEFPKEGPSILRIQQVVRGDSAAYFCASHRENSNQPQHFGDGTRLSIL.

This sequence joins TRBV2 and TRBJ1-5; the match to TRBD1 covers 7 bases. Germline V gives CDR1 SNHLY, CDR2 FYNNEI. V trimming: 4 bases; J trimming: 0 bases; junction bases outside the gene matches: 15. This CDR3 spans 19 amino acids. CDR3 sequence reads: CASSAPTGKNSYSNQPQHF. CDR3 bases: TGTGCCAGCAGTGCCCCGACAGGGAAAAATTCATATAGCAATCAGCCCCAGCATTTT.

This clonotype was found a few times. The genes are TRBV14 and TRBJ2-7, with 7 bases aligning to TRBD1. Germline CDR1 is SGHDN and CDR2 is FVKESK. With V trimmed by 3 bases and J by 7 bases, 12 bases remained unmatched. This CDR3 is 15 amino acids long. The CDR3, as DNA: TGTGCCAGCAGCCAGCCCGGGACAGCCCTGGAGGAGCAGTACTTC. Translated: CASSQPGTALEEQYF.

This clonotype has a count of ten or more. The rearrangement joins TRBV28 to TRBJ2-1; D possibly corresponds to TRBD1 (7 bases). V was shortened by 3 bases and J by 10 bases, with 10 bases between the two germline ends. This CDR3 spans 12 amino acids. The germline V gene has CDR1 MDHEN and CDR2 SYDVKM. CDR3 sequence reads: CASSLTGREQFF. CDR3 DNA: TGTGCCAGCAGTTTGACAGGGAGGGAGCAGTTCTTC.

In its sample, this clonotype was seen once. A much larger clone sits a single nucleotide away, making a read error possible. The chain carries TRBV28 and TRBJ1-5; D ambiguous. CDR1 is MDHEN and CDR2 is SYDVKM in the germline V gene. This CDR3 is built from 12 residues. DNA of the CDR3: TGTGCCGGCAGTGCGAACTATCAGCCCCAGCATTTT. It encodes CAGSANYQPQHF.

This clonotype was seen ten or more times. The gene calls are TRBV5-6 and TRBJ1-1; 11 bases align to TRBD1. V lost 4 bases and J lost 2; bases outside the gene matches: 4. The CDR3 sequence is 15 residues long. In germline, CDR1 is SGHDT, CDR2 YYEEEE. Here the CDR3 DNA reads TGTGCCAGCAGCACCCGGACAGGGGGCAACACTGAAGCTTTCTTT. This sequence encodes CASSTRTGGNTEAFF.

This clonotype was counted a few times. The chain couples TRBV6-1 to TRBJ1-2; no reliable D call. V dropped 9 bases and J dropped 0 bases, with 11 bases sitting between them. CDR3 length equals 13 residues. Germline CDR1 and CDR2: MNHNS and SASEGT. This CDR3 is CASEESANYGYTF. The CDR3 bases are TGTGCCAGTGAGGAGTCAGCTAACTATGGCTACACCTTC.

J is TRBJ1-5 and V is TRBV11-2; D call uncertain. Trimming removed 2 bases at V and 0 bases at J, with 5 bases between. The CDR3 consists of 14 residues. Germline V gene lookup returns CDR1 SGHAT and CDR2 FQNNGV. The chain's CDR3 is CASSLSDSNQPQHF. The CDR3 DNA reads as TGTGCCAGCAGCTTATCAGATAGCAATCAGCCCCAGCATTTT.

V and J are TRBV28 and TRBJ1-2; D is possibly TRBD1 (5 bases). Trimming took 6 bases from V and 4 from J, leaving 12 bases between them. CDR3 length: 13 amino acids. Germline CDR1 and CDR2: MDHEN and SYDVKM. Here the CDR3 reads CASRPGPVYGYTF. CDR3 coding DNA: TGTGCCAGCAGGCCGGGACCGGTCTATGGCTACACCTTC.

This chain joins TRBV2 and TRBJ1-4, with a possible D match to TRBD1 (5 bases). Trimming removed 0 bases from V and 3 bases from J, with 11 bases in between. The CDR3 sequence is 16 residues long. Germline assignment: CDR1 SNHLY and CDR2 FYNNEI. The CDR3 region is CASSEARTGSNEKLFF. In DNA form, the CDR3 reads TGTGCCAGCAGTGAAGCCCGAACAGGATCTAATGAAAAACTGTTTTTT.

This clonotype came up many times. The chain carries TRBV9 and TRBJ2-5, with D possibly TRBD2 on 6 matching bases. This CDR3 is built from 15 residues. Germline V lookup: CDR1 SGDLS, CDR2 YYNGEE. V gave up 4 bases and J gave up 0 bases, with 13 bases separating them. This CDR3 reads CASSRDGRDQETQYF. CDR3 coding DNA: TGTGCCAGCAGCCGGGACGGGAGAGACCAAGAGACCCAGTACTTC.

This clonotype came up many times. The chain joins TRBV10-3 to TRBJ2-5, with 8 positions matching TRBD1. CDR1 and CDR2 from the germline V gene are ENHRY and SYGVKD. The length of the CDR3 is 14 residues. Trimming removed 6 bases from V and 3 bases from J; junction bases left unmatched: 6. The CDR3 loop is CAIRPGTGEETQYF. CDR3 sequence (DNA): TGTGCCATCAGGCCCGGGACAGGAGAAGAGACCCAGTACTTC.

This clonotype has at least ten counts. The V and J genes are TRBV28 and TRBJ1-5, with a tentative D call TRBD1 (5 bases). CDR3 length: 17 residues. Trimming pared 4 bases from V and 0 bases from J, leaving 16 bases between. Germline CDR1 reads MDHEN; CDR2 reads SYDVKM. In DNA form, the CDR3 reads TGTGCCAGCAGTTGGCCGGGGACGCCTTATAGCAATCAGCCCCAGCATTTT. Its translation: CASSWPGTPYSNQPQHF.

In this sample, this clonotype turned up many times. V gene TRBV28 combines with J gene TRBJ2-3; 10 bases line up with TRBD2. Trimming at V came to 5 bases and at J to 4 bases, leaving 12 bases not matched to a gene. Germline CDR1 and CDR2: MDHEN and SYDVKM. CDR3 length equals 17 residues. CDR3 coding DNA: TGTGCCAGCAGTACCACTCTCGGACTAGCGGATTCAGATACGCAGTATTTT. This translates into CASSTTLGLADSDTQYF.

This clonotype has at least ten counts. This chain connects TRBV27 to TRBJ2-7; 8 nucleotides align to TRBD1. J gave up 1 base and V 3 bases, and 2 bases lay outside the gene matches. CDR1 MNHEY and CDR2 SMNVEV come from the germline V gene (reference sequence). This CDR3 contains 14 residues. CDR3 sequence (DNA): TGTGCCAGCAGTTTTGGACAGGGATCCTACGAGCAGTACTTC. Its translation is CASSFGQGSYEQYF.

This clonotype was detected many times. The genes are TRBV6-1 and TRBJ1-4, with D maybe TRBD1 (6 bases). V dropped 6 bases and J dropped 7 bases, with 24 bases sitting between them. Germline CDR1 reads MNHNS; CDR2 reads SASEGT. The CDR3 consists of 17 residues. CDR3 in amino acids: CASSGGTFLQIGEKLFF. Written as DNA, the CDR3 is TGTGCCAGCAGCGGAGGGACATTCCTCCAGATCGGTGAAAAACTGTTTTTT.

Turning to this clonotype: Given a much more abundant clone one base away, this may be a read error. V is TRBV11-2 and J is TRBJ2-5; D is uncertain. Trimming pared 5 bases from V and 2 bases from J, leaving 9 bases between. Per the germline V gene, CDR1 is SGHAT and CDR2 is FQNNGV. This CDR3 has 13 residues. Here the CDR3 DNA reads TGTGCCAGCAGCCCGATAGGGCAAGAGACCCAGTACTTC. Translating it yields CASSPIGQETQYF.

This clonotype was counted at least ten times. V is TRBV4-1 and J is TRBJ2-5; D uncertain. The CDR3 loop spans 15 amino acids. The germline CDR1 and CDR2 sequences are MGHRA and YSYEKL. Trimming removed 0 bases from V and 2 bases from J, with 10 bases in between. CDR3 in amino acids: CASSQDGSSQETQYF. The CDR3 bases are TGCGCCAGCAGCCAAGACGGCAGCTCGCAAGAGACCCAGTACTTC.

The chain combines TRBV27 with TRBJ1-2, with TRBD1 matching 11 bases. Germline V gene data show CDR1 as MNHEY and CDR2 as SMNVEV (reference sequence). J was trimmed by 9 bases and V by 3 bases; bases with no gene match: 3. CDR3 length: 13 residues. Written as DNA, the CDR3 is TGTGCCAGCAGTTTGGGGGACAGGGGGAGCTACACCTTC. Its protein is CASSLGDRGSYTF.

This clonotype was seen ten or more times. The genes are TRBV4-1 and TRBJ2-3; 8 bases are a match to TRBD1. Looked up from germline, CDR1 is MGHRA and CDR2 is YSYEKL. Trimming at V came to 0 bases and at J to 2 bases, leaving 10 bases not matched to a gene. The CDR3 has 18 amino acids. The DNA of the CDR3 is TGCGCCAGCAGCCAAGATTCGGGGACAGGATCCTACACAGATACGCAGTATTTT. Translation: CASSQDSGTGSYTDTQYF.